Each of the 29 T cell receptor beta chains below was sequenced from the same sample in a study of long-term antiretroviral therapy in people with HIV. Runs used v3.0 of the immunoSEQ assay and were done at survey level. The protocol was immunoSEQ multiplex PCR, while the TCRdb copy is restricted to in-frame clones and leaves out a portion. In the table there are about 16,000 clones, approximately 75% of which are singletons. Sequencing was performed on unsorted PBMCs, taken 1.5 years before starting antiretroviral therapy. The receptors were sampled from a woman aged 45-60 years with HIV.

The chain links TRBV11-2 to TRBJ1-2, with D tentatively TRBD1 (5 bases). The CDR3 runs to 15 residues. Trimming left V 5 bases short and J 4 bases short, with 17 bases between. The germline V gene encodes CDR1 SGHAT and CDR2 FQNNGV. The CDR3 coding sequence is TGTGCCAGCAGCCCCGAGAGACAGCGTTTCTATGGCTACACCTTC. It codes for CASSPERQRFYGYTF.

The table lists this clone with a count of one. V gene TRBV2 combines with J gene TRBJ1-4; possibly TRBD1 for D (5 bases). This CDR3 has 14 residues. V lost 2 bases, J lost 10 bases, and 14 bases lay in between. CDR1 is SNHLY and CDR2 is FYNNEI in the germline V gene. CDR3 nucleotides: TGTGCCAGCAGTGAAAAGGGAGGTAGGGGAAAACTGTTTTTT. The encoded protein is CASSEKGGRGKLFF.

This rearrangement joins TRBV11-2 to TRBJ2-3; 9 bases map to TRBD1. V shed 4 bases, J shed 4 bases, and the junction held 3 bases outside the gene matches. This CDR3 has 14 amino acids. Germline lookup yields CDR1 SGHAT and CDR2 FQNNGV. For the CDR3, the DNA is TGTGCCAGCAGCTCTCGGGACAGGGCAGATACGCAGTATTTT. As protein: CASSSRDRADTQYF. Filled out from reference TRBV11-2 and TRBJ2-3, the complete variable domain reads EAGVAQSPRYKIIEKRQSVAFWCNPISGHATLYWYQQILGQGPKLLIQFQNNGVVDDSQLPKDRFSAERLKGVDSTLKIQPAKLEDSAVYLCASSSRDRADTQYFGPGTRLTVL.

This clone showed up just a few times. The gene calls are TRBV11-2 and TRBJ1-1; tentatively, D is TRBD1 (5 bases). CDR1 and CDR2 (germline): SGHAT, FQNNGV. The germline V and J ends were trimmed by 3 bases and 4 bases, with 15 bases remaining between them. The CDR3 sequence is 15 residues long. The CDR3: CASSFDRGLGTEAFF. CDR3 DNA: TGTGCCAGCAGCTTTGATAGGGGATTAGGCACTGAAGCTTTCTTT.

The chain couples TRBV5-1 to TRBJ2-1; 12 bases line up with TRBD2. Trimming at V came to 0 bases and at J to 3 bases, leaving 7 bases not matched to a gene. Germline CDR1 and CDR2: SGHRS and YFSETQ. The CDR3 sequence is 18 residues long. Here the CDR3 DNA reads TGCGCCAGCAGCTTGGGACTAGCGGGGGTTCTCCTCTACAATGAGCAGTTCTTC. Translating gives CASSLGLAGVLLYNEQFF.

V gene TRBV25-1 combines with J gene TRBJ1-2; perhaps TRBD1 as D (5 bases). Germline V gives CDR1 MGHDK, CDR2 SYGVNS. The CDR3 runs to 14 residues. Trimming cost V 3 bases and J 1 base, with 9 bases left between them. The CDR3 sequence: CASSDAGLNYGYTF. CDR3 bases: TGTGCCAGCAGTGATGCAGGGCTTAACTATGGCTACACCTTC.

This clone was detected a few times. The CDR3: CASSVEGEGSPLHF. In DNA form, the CDR3 reads TGTGCCAGCAGCGTAGAAGGGGAGGGATCACCCCTCCACTTT. The gene calls are TRBV9 and TRBJ1-6; D is possibly TRBD1 (5 bases). Germline values: CDR1 SGDLS, CDR2 YYNGEE. The length of the CDR3 is 14 residues. V was shortened by 0 bases and J by 10 bases, with 11 bases between the two germline ends.

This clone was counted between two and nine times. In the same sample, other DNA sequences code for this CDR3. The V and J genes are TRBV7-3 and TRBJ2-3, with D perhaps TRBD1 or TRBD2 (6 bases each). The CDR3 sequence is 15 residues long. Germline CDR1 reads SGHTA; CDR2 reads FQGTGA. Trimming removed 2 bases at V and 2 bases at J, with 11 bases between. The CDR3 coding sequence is TGTGCCAGCAGCTTAGCCGGGGGACACACAGATACGCAGTATTTT. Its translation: CASSLAGGHTDTQYF.

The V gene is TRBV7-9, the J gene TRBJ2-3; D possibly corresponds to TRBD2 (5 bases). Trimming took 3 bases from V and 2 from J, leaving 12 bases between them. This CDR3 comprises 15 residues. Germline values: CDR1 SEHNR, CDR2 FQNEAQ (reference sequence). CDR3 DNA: TGTGCCAGCAGCTTCCCCACCGGGGTCACAGATACGCAGTATTTT. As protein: CASSFPTGVTDTQYF.

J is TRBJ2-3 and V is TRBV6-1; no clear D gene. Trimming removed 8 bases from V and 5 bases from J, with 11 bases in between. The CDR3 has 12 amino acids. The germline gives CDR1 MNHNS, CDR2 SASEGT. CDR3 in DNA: TGTGCCAGCTCAAGGGATGAAGATACGCAGTATTTT. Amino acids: CASSRDEDTQYF.

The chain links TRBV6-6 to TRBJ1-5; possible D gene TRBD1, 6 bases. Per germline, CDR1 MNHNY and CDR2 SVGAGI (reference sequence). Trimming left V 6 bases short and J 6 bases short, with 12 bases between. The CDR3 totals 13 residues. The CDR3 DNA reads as TGTGCCAGCAGCGGGGGGGCCGCTCAGCCCCAGCATTTT. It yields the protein CASSGGAAQPQHF.

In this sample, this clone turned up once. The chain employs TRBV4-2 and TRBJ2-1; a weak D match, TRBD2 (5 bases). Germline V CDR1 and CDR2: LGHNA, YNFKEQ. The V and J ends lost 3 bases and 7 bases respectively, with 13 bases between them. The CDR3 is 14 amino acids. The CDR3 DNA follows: TGTGCCAGCAGCCAGGAAGCCCTAGCTAATGAGCAGTTCTTC. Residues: CASSQEALANEQFF.

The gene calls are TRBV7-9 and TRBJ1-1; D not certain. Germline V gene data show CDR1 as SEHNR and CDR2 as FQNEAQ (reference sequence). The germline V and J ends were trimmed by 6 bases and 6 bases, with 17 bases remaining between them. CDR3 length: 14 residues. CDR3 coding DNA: TGTGCCAGCAGTTTTTGGGGTTCGGACGCTGAAGCTTTCTTT. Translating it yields CASSFWGSDAEAFF.

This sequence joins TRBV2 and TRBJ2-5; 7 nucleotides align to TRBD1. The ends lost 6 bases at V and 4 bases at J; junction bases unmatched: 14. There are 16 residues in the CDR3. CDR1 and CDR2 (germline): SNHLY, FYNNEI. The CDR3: CASRIDEGALGETQYF. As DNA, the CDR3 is TGTGCCAGCAGAATCGACGAGGGGGCGCTTGGAGAGACCCAGTACTTC.

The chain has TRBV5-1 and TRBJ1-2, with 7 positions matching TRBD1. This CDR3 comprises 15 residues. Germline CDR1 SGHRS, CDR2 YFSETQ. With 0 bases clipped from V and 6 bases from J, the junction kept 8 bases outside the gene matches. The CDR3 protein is CASSLAGQRVDGYTF. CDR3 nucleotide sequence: TGCGCCAGCAGCTTGGCGGGACAGAGGGTTGATGGCTACACCTTC.

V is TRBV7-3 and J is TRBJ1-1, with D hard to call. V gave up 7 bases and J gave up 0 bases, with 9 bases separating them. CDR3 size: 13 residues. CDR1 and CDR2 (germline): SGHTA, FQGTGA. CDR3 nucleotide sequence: TGTGCCAGCAAAGGCGGGATGAACACTGAAGCTTTCTTT. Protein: CASKGGMNTEAFF.

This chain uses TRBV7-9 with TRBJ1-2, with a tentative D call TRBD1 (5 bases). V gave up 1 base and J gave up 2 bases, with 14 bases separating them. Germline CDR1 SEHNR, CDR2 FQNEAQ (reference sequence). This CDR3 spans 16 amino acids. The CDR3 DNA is TGTGCCAGCAGCTTAGTACCAGGGAACATGAACTATGGCTACACCTTC. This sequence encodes CASSLVPGNMNYGYTF.

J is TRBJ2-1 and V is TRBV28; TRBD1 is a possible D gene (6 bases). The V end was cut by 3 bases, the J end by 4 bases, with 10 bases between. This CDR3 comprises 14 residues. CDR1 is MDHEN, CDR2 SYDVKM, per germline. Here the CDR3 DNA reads TGTGCCAGCAGTTTGACAGGATTATACAATGAGCAGTTCTTC. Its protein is CASSLTGLYNEQFF.

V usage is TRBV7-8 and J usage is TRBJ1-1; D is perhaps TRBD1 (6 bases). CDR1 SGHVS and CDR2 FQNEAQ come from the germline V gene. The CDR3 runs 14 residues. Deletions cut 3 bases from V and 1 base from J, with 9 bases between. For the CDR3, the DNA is TGTGCCAGCAGCTTCGGGGGCCGGAACACTGAAGCTTTCTTT. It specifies CASSFGGRNTEAFF.

The CDR3 nucleotides read TGTGCTAGTGGTTTGGCTTACAAAGTAGGGGGGAGCGGGGAGCAGTACTTC. Amino acid sequence: CASGLAYKVGGSGEQYF. The chain links TRBV12-5 to TRBJ2-7; D is possibly TRBD1 or TRBD2 (6 bases each). V dropped 1 base and J dropped 7 bases, with 23 bases sitting between them. The CDR3 extends over 17 amino acids. Germline values: CDR1 LGHNT, CDR2 FRNRAP. Together with reference TRBV12-5 and TRBJ2-7, the CDR3 gives the full variable domain: DARVTQTPRHKVTEMGQEVTMRCQPILGHNTVFWYRQTMMQGLELLAYFRNRAPLDDSGMPKDRFSAEMPDATLATLKIQPSEPRDSAVYFCASGLAYKVGGSGEQYFGPGTRLTVT.

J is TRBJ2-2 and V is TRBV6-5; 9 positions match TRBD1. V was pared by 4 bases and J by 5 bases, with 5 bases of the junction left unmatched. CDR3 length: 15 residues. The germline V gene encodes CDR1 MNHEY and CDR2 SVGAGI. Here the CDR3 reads CASSWGQGRTGELFF. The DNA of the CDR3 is TGTGCCAGCAGTTGGGGACAGGGACGAACCGGGGAGCTGTTTTTT.

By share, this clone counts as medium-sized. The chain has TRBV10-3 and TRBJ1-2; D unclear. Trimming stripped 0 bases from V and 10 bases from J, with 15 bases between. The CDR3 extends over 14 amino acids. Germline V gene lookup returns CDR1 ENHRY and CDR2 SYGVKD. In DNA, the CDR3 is TGTGCCATCAGTGAGTCAGGAGTGGTTGAATACTACACCTTC. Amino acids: CAISESGVVEYYTF.

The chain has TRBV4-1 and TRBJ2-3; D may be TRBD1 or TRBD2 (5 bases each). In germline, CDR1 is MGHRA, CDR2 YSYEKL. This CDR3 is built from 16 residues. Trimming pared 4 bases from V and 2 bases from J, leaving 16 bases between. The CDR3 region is CASSLSGSGYTDTQYF. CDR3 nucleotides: TGCGCCAGCAGCCTCTCAGGGAGTGGGTACACAGATACGCAGTATTTT.

The CDR3, as DNA: TGTGCCACCAGCAGAGATCGGGCAGATCAAGAGACCCAGTACTTC. This translates into CATSRDRADQETQYF. The chain links TRBV15 to TRBJ2-5; D unclear. The CDR3 is 15 residues long. Germline V gene data show CDR1 as LNHNV and CDR2 as YYDKDF (reference sequence). V was pared by 0 bases and J by 2 bases, with 10 bases between. Using reference TRBV15 and TRBJ2-5 for the parts outside the CDR3, the full variable domain is DAMVIQNPRYQVTQFGKPVTLSCSQTLNHNVMYWYQQKSSQAPKLLFHYYDKDFNNEADTPDNFQSRRPNTSFCFLDIRSPGLGDTAMYLCATSRDRADQETQYFGPGTRLLVL.

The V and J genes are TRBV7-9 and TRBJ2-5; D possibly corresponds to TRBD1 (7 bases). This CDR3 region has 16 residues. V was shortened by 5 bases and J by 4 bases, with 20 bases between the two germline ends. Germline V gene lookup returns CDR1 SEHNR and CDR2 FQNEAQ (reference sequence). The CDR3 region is CASSRTPTGTRETQYF. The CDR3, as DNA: TGTGCCAGCAGCCGAACCCCGACAGGGACTCGAGAGACCCAGTACTTC.

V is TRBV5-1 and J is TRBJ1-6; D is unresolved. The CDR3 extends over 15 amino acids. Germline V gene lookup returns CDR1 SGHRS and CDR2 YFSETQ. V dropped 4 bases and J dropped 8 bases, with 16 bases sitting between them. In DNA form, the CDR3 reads TGCGCCAGCAGCAGTTACGAGGGAGGCGATTCACCCCTCCACTTT. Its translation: CASSSYEGGDSPLHF.

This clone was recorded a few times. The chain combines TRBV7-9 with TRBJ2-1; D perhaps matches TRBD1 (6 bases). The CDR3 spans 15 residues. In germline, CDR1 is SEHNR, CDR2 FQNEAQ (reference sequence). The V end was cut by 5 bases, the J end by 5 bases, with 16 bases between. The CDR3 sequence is CASSDSLGQNNEQFF. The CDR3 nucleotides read TGTGCCAGCAGCGACTCTCTTGGACAGAACAATGAGCAGTTCTTC.

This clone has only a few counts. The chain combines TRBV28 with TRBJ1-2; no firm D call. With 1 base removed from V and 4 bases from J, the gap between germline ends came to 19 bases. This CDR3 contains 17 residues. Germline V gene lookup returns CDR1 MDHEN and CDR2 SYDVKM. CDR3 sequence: CASSLFYWSGPRYGYTF. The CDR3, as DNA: TGTGCCAGCAGTTTATTTTACTGGTCAGGACCCCGCTATGGCTACACCTTC.

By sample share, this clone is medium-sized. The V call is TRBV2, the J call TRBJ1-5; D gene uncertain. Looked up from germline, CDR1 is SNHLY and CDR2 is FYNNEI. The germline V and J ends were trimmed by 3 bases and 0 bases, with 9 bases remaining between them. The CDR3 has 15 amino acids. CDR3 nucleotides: TGTGCCAGCAGTGAGTCACAGTATAGCAATCAGCCCCAGCATTTT. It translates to CASSESQYSNQPQHF. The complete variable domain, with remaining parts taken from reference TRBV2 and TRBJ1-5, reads EPEVTQTPSHQVTQMGQEVILRCVPISNHLYFYWYRQILGQKVEFLVSFYNNEISEKSEIFDDQFSVERPDGSNFTLKIRSTKLEDSAMYFCASSESQYSNQPQHFGDGTRLSIL.